Listed here are 15 T cell receptor beta chains from one sample, sequenced in a study of response to subunit inactivated influenza vaccine. One entry per CDR3 protein, called by TCRdb with MiXCR from the RT-PCR reads. The table lists 490,000 or so distinct CDR3 sequences, 6.5% to 8% of them singletons, with around 13% in the top ten. Material: PBMCs from blood, obtained about 24 months after vaccination. The receptors shown here come from a man between 50 and 69 years old who received an inactivated influenza vaccine.

The chain uses TRBV6-1 and TRBJ1-1; no reliable D call. The CDR3 is made up of 14 amino acids. Germline CDR1 reads MNHNS; CDR2 reads SASEGT. V lost 2 bases, J lost 2 bases, and 9 bases lay in between. The CDR3 coding sequence is TGTGCCAGCAGTGAAATGGTTACAAACACTGAAGCTTTCTTT. Residues: CASSEMVTNTEAFF.

The rearrangement joins TRBV4-3 to TRBJ2-3; the match to TRBD1 covers 8 bases. The CDR3 consists of 15 residues. The junction had 3 bases not matched to a gene; V was cut back by 0 bases and J by 4 bases. Per germline, CDR1 LGHNA and CDR2 YSLEER. CDR3 sequence: CASSQDRTGPDTQYF. As DNA, the CDR3 is TGCGCCAGCAGCCAAGATCGGACAGGGCCAGATACGCAGTATTTT.

About this clonotype: This may be a read error: a much more frequent sequence differs by one nucleotide. The CDR3 protein is CSSSRNRNEQFF. The CDR3 DNA reads as TGTTCCAGCAGCCGAAATAGGAATGAGCAGTTCTTC. The chain joins TRBV7-6 to TRBJ2-1; no firm D call. Germline CDR1 reads SGHVS; CDR2 reads FNYEAQ. The CDR3 extends over 12 amino acids.

The CDR3 coding sequence is TGTGCCAGCAGCCAGGATGGGACTAGCGGGACAGTTGAGCAGTTCTTC. Its translation: CASSQDGTSGTVEQFF. The chain links TRBV4-2 to TRBJ2-1, with 13 bases matching TRBD2. This CDR3 region has 16 residues. Germline CDR1 LGHNA, CDR2 YNFKEQ. V shed 3 bases and J 9 bases; nucleotides not matched to a gene: 8.

This clonotype has just a few counts. The gene calls are TRBV12-3 or TRBV12-4 and TRBJ1-1; the D is unclear. There are 12 residues in the CDR3. With 8 bases removed from V and 0 bases from J, the gap between germline ends came to 7 bases. The CDR3 DNA reads TGTGCCAGCCAGGTGCTGAACACTGAAGCTTTCTTT. It specifies CASQVLNTEAFF.

V gene TRBV27 combines with J gene TRBJ2-7, with TRBD2 as a possible D gene (6 bases). The CDR3 covers 10 residues. V shed 9 bases and J shed 5 bases, with 8 bases lying between them. Per germline, CDR1 MNHEY and CDR2 SMNVEV (reference sequence). The CDR3 reads CARKRDEQYF. The CDR3 coding sequence is TGTGCCAGGAAGCGGGACGAGCAGTACTTC.

This chain uses TRBV12-3 or TRBV12-4 with TRBJ2-7, with D perhaps matching TRBD2 (5 bases). V was pared by 5 bases and J by 0 bases, with 11 bases between. CDR3 length: 14 residues. CDR3 nucleotide sequence: TGTGCCAGCAGTCCGGACTTATACTCCTACGAGCAGTACTTC. It is translated as CASSPDLYSYEQYF.

This clonotype was seen ten or more times. The chain is built from TRBV20-1 and TRBJ2-1, with 14 bases matching TRBD2. Losses at the gene ends were 3 bases for V and 7 bases for J; bases not matched to a gene: 8. Germline V gives CDR1 DFQATT, CDR2 SNEGSKA (reference sequence). CDR3 size: 16 residues. DNA for the CDR3: TGCAGTGCTAGGACTAGCGGGGGGGCCTTCGAAAATGAGCAGTTCTTC. Its translation is CSARTSGGAFENEQFF.

The chain joins TRBV6-7 to TRBJ2-4; tentatively, D is TRBD1 (6 bases). TRBV6-7 is an ORF, and what it does is uncertain. This CDR3 has 15 residues. The V and J ends lost 6 bases and 2 bases respectively, with 14 bases between them. The CDR3 here is CASSRGYSPKNIQYF. In DNA, the CDR3 is TGTGCCAGCAGCAGGGGCTACAGTCCCAAAAACATTCAGTACTTC.

A few counts support this clonotype. The rearrangement joins TRBV6-1 to TRBJ1-6; TRBD1 might be the D (5 bases). The germline CDR1 and CDR2 sequences are MNHNS and SASEGT. This CDR3 is 14 amino acids long. V was cut by 2 bases and J by 6 bases, with 8 bases left in between. CDR3 in amino acids: CASSETTANSPLHF. The CDR3 DNA is TGTGCCAGCAGTGAAACGACAGCTAATTCACCCCTCCACTTT.

This clonotype was detected many times. The chain uses TRBV6-1 and TRBJ1-1; D might be TRBD1 (5 bases). Trimming removed 6 bases at V and 1 base at J, with 15 bases between. The CDR3 sequence is 15 residues long. The germline V gene has CDR1 MNHNS and CDR2 SASEGT. Here the CDR3 DNA reads TGTGCCAGCAGAACGGGACGGGGAACGAACACTGAAGCTTTCTTT. This gives the protein CASRTGRGTNTEAFF.

The V call is TRBV10-1, the J call TRBJ2-7; tentatively, D is TRBD1 (6 bases). V shed 5 bases and J shed 2 bases, with 13 bases lying between them. This CDR3 is 14 amino acids long. Germline V gene data show CDR1 as WNHNN and CDR2 as SYGVQD (reference sequence). For the CDR3, the DNA is TGCGCCAGCAGTCCCAGGGGATCAGCCTACGAGCAGTACTTC. Residues: CASSPRGSAYEQYF.

This clonotype was seen a few times. The chain joins TRBV4-3 to TRBJ1-6, with no clear D. Between the trimmed V and J ends, which lost 0 bases and 15 bases, there was a span of 15 bases. CDR3 length equals 14 residues. Germline CDR1 reads LGHNA; CDR2 reads YSLEER. Here the CDR3 DNA reads TGCGCCAGCAGCCAAGAACGGCCGGCCCTTCTCCTCCACTTT. Translation: CASSQERPALLLHF.

This clonotype appeared many times. The chain carries TRBV10-3 and TRBJ2-1; D call uncertain. The germline V gene encodes CDR1 ENHRY and CDR2 SYGVKD. V dropped 0 bases and J dropped 0 bases, with 12 bases sitting between them. The CDR3 runs 17 residues. The CDR3 sequence: CAISESPHYGSYNEQFF. The DNA for the CDR3 is TGTGCCATCAGTGAGTCGCCTCACTACGGCTCCTACAATGAGCAGTTCTTC.

This clonotype was counted many times. V is TRBV12-3 or TRBV12-4 and J is TRBJ2-3; D is uncertain. The CDR3 covers 12 residues. V was trimmed by 7 bases and J by 9 bases, leaving 14 bases between them. Here the CDR3 DNA reads TGTGCCAGCACCCTAGGAACAAGCACGCAGTATTTT. Translation: CASTLGTSTQYF.